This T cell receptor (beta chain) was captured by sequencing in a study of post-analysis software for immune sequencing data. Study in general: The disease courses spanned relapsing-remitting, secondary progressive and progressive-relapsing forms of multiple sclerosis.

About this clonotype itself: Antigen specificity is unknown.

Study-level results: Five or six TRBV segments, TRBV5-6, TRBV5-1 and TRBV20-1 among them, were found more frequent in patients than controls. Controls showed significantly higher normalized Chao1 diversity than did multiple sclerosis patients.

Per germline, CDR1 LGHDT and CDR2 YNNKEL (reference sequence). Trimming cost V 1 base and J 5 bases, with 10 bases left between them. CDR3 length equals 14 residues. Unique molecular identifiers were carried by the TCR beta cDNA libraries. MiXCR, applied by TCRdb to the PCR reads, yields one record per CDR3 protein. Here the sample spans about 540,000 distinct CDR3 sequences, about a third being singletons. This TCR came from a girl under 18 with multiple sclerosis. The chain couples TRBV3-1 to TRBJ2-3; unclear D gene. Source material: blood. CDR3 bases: TGTGCCAGCAGCCAAGTGGGCTGGTTAGATACGCAGTATTTT. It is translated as CASSQVGWLDTQYF.